The 20 T cell receptor beta chains reported below all come from one sample, sequenced in a study of blood T cell repertoires in COVID-19. Using immunoSEQ multiplex PCR, the repertoire was profiled, and TCRdb retains in-frame clones only, with some absent. This sample yields hundreds of thousands of clones, of which roughly 87% are seen a single time; approximately 3.3% belongs to the top ten. The sample comprised peripheral blood. These receptors all come from a man younger than 30 with active or convalescent COVID-19.

V and J are TRBV7-8 and TRBJ1-5, with a weak D call TRBD1 (5 bases). The length of the CDR3 is 14 residues. The V end was cut by 3 bases, the J end by 2 bases, with 8 bases between. In germline, CDR1 is SGHVS, CDR2 FQNEAQ. The CDR3 DNA reads TGTGCCAGCAGCTTGATGACAGGCAATCAGCCCCAGCATTTT. Its protein is CASSLMTGNQPQHF. Filled out from reference TRBV7-8 and TRBJ1-5, the complete variable domain reads GAGVSQSPRYKVAKRGQDVALRCDPISGHVSLFWYQQALGQGPEFLTYFQNEAQLDKSGLPSDRFFAERPEGSVSTLKIQRTQQEDSAVYLCASSLMTGNQPQHFGDGTRLSIL.

This sequence joins TRBV28 and TRBJ1-4; 7 nucleotides match TRBD1. This CDR3 comprises 13 residues. The germline V gene encodes CDR1 MDHEN and CDR2 SYDVKM. Trimming cost V 8 bases and J 0 bases; bases outside gene matches: 0. The DNA for the CDR3 is TGTGCCAGCGGACAGGCAACTAATGAAAAACTGTTTTTT. Translation gives CASGQATNEKLFF.

As regards this clone: An end of the junction differs from the germline gene, which may be a read error. V and J are TRBV5-4 and TRBJ1-3; 8 nucleotides match TRBD1. The CDR3 length is 17 residues. Germline V gene lookup returns CDR1 SGHNT and CDR2 YYREEE (reference sequence). As DNA, the CDR3 is TGTGCCACCAGCGGGACAGGCCCATCTAGCTCTGGAAACACCATATATTTT. This translates into CATSGTGPSSSGNTIYF.

The genes are TRBV29-1 and TRBJ2-2; 8 bases match TRBD1. Germline V CDR1 and CDR2: SQVTM, ANQGSEA. J gave up 6 bases and V 6 bases, and 9 bases lay outside the gene matches. The CDR3 is 14 amino acids. This CDR3 reads CSVWTGLGPGELFF. The CDR3 DNA sequence: TGCAGCGTCTGGACAGGGCTGGGACCCGGGGAGCTGTTTTTT.

The chain employs TRBV6-5 and TRBJ2-3; 8 nucleotides match TRBD2. The V gene end was trimmed by 9 bases and the J gene end by 2 bases; junction bases not matched to a gene: 10. Per the germline V gene, CDR1 is MNHEY and CDR2 is SVGAGI. This CDR3 is 15 amino acids long. This CDR3 reads CASWAKRGPTDTQYF. As DNA, the CDR3 is TGTGCCAGTTGGGCCAAGCGGGGGCCCACAGATACGCAGTATTTT.

This clone occurred once. This chain connects TRBV28 to TRBJ1-2; 7 bases agree with TRBD1. Germline assignment: CDR1 MDHEN and CDR2 SYDVKM. The CDR3 loop spans 13 amino acids. V dropped 5 bases and J dropped 4; count of bases not matched to a gene: 4. CDR3 protein: CASSPGQVYGYTF. The CDR3 DNA follows: TGTGCCAGCAGTCCCGGACAGGTCTATGGCTACACCTTC.

The rearrangement joins TRBV27 to TRBJ2-1; 10 positions match TRBD2. Looked up from germline, CDR1 is MNHEY and CDR2 is SMNVEV (reference sequence). V lost 5 bases, J lost 8 bases, and 12 bases stayed unmatched. The CDR3 consists of 16 residues. The DNA of the CDR3 is TGTGCCAGCAGTCCCTTCGCTAGCGGGAGTAACCATGAGCAGTTCTTC. This translates into CASSPFASGSNHEQFF.

The V and J genes are TRBV11-2 and TRBJ1-5; 8 bases match TRBD1. Germline trimming cut 4 bases from V and 3 bases from J; bases unmatched to any gene: 2. CDR3 length equals 14 residues. Germline values: CDR1 SGHAT, CDR2 FQNNGV. This CDR3 reads CASSSGQANQPQHF. The CDR3 DNA reads TGTGCCAGCAGCTCGGGACAGGCCAATCAGCCCCAGCATTTT.

This sequence joins TRBV19 and TRBJ1-2; the D is unclear. From germline, CDR1 is LNHDA and CDR2 SQIVND (reference sequence). Trimming pared 10 bases from V and 10 bases from J, leaving 19 bases between. This CDR3 contains 12 residues. The CDR3 loop is CAIRGPTEVYTF. The CDR3 nucleotides are TGTGCCATCCGAGGACCCACGGAGGTCTACACCTTC. Using reference TRBV19 and TRBJ1-2 for the parts outside the CDR3, the full variable domain is DGGITQSPKYLFRKEGQNVTLSCEQNLNHDAMYWYRQDPGQGLRLIYYSQIVNDFQKGDIAEGYSVSREKKESFPLTVTSAQKNPTAFYLCAIRGPTEVYTFGSGTRLTVV.

The chain couples TRBV6-2 or TRBV6-3 to TRBJ2-5; 10 bases fit TRBD2. In germline, CDR1 is MNHEY, CDR2 SVGEGT. The CDR3 extends over 14 amino acids. After removal of 6 bases from V and 10 bases from J, the junction contained 11 bases not matched to a gene. In DNA, the CDR3 is TGTGCCAGCAGCCCCGGACTAGCGGACGCGAACCAGTACTTC. This encodes CASSPGLADANQYF.

The CDR3 coding sequence is TGCGCCAGCAGCCAAGATTACAGGGGCCAAGAGACCCAGTACTTC. Amino acids: CASSQDYRGQETQYF. This sequence joins TRBV4-3 and TRBJ2-5; 7 nucleotides agree with TRBD1. There are 15 residues in the CDR3. The trim removed 0 bases at V and 1 base at J, leaving 2 bases unmatched. Germline CDR1 and CDR2: LGHNA and YSLEER.

This clone has just one count. V usage is TRBV28 and J usage is TRBJ2-1; 13 bases are a match to TRBD2. Germline V gene lookup returns CDR1 MDHEN and CDR2 SYDVKM. Trimming cost V 4 bases and J 7 bases; bases outside gene matches: 10. This CDR3 has 17 amino acids. The CDR3 here is CASSYPTSGRARNEQFF. The CDR3, as DNA: TGTGCCAGCAGTTACCCAACTAGCGGGAGGGCCAGGAATGAGCAGTTCTTC.

Remarks on this clone: The sample has other DNA sequences that encode this CDR3 too. The chain couples TRBV6-6 to TRBJ1-2; D is possibly TRBD1 (5 bases). The CDR3 is 13 residues long. CDR1 is MNHNY, CDR2 SVGAGI, per germline (reference sequence). V gave up 5 bases and J gave up 3 bases, with 10 bases separating them. In DNA form, the CDR3 reads TGTGCCAGCAGTCCTCCAGGGTACTATGGCTACACCTTC. It yields the protein CASSPPGYYGYTF.

This clone was seen a few times. This sequence joins TRBV7-8 and TRBJ1-1; no clear D. Per germline, CDR1 SGHVS and CDR2 FQNEAQ. The V end was cut by 1 base, the J end by 0 bases, with 6 bases between. The CDR3 contains 14 residues. CDR3 sequence reads: CASSLGGMNTEAFF. In nucleotides, the CDR3 is TGTGCCAGCAGCTTAGGAGGGATGAACACTGAAGCTTTCTTT.

The DNA for the CDR3 is TGTGCCAGCAGCCCCCTACTAGGAGCGCACAATGAGCAGTTCTTC. It yields the protein CASSPLLGAHNEQFF. The chain joins TRBV7-3 to TRBJ2-1; possible D gene TRBD2, 5 bases. V was pared by 5 bases and J by 5 bases, with 16 bases between. The V gene's germline CDR1 is SGHTA and CDR2 FQGTGA. The CDR3 spans 15 residues.

The gene calls are TRBV15 and TRBJ2-7; 8 nucleotides line up with TRBD1. The CDR3 is 14 residues long. V was pared by 0 bases and J by 6 bases, with 4 bases of the junction left unmatched. Germline loops: CDR1 LNHNV, CDR2 YYDKDF (reference sequence). CDR3 loop: CATSRESRGLEQYF. The CDR3 region has the DNA TGTGCCACCAGCAGAGAAAGCAGGGGGCTCGAGCAGTACTTC.

The chain carries TRBV30 and TRBJ2-7, with D uncertain. This CDR3 spans 13 amino acids. The germline V gene has CDR1 GTSNPN and CDR2 SVGIG (reference sequence). V lost 3 bases to trimming and J lost 1 base, with 10 bases between them. The CDR3 DNA reads as TGTGCCTGGAGCAAGAGTTTATCCTACGAGCAGTACTTC. It specifies CAWSKSLSYEQYF.

The CDR3: CASSFAGLAGAEQFF. CDR3 in DNA: TGTGCCAGCAGCTTTGCCGGACTAGCGGGAGCGGAGCAGTTCTTC. The chain couples TRBV7-2 to TRBJ2-1; TRBD2 matches at 13 bases. Trimming cost V 3 bases and J 10 bases; bases outside gene matches: 6. Germline CDR1 reads SGHTA; CDR2 reads FQGNSA. The CDR3 totals 15 residues.

This clone was seen only once. The rearrangement links TRBV28 to TRBJ2-2, with TRBD1 matching over 9 bases. The germline V gene has CDR1 MDHEN and CDR2 SYDVKM. This CDR3 contains 17 residues. V was pared by 0 bases and J by 1 base, with 3 bases of the junction left unmatched. The CDR3 protein is CASSLWEGQGNTGELFF. The CDR3 DNA reads TGTGCCAGCAGTTTATGGGAGGGACAGGGGAACACCGGGGAGCTGTTTTTT.

This clone showed up just once. The chain has TRBV9 and TRBJ1-2; possible D gene TRBD1, 6 bases. Germline lookup yields CDR1 SGDLS and CDR2 YYNGEE. Trimming left V 6 bases short and J 2 bases short, with 8 bases between. The CDR3 extends over 12 amino acids. The CDR3 DNA is TGTGCCAGCAACCAGGGGAACTATGGCTACACCTTC. Translating gives CASNQGNYGYTF. The variable domain in full, completed from reference TRBV9 and TRBJ1-2, reads DSGVTQTPKHLITATGQRVTLRCSPRSGDLSVYWYQQSLDQGLQFLIQYYNGEERAKGNILERFSAQQFPDLHSELNLSSLELGDSALYFCASNQGNYGYTFGSGTRLTVV.